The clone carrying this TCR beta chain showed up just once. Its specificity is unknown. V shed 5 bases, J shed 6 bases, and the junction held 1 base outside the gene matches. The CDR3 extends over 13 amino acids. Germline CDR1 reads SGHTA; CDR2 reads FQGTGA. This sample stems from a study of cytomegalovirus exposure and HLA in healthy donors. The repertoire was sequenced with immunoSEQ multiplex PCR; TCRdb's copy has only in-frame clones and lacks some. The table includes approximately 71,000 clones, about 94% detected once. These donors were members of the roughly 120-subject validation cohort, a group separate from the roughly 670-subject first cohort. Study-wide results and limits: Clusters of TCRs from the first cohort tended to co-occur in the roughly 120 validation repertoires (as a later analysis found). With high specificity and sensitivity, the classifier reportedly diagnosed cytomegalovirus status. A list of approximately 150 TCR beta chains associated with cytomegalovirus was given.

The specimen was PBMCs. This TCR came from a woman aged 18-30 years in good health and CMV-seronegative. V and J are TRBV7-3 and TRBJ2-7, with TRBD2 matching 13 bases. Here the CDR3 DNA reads TGTGCCAGCAGCCGACTAGCGGGAGGCGAGCAGTACTTC. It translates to CASSRLAGGEQYF.